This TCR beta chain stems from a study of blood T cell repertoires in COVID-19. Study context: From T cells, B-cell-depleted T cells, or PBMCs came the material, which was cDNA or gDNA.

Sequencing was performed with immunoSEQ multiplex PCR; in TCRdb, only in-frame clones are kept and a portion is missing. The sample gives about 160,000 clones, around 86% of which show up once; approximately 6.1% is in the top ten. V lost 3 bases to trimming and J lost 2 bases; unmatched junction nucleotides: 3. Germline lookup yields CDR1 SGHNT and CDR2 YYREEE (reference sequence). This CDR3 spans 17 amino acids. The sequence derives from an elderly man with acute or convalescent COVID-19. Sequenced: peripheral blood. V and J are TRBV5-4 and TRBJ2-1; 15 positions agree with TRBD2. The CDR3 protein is CASSWGLAGGTYNEQFF. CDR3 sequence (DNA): TGTGCCAGCAGCTGGGGACTAGCGGGAGGTACCTACAATGAGCAGTTCTTC.